Presented here are 30 T cell receptor beta chains from one specimen sequenced in a study of blood T cell repertoires in COVID-19. Profiled with immunoSEQ multiplex PCR; TCRdb holds only in-frame clones, not every one. The top ten hold 0.75% to 0.9% of the sample, which has roughly 500,000 clones, 85% to 90% seen once. Sequenced sample: peripheral blood. The receptors were sampled from a man aged 18 to 30 with COVID-19, enrolled during active disease.

The chain couples TRBV5-1 to TRBJ2-7; 7 bases fit TRBD1. Germline V gene data show CDR1 as SGHRS and CDR2 as YFSETQ. V gave up 3 bases and J gave up 2 bases; unmatched junction bases: 8. The CDR3 contains 15 residues. The chain's CDR3 is CASSSSTGLAYEQYF. As DNA, the CDR3 is TGCGCCAGCAGCTCCTCGACAGGGCTGGCCTACGAGCAGTACTTC.

The V and J genes are TRBV3-1 (or the pseudogene TRBV3-2) and TRBJ1-1; 8 positions agree with TRBD1. Per germline, CDR1 LGHDT and CDR2 YNNKEL (reference sequence). The CDR3 loop spans 13 amino acids. With 3 bases clipped from V and 8 bases from J, the junction kept 5 bases outside the gene matches. DNA of the CDR3: TGTGCCAGCAGCCACCCCTGGACAGGGGAAGCTTTCTTT. Translation gives CASSHPWTGEAFF.

The V gene is TRBV7-8, the J gene TRBJ2-3; 13 nucleotides align to TRBD2. This CDR3 comprises 19 residues. The germline V gene encodes CDR1 SGHVS and CDR2 FQNEAQ. V trimming: 3 bases; J trimming: 2 bases; junction bases outside the gene matches: 11. The CDR3 spells CASSFLIWTSGGYTDTQYF. CDR3 DNA: TGTGCCAGCAGCTTTTTAATTTGGACTAGCGGGGGCTACACAGATACGCAGTATTTT.

This chain links TRBV19 with TRBJ2-4; the D gene is possibly TRBD2 (5 bases). This CDR3 is 14 amino acids long. The V end was cut by 3 bases, the J end by 3 bases, with 9 bases between. The germline gives CDR1 LNHDA, CDR2 SQIVND (reference sequence). The CDR3 DNA follows: TGTGCCAGTAGTATGGGTGGAGGCAAAAACATTCAGTACTTC. Translation: CASSMGGGKNIQYF.

The V and J genes are TRBV5-6 and TRBJ2-3; D possibly corresponds to TRBD1 (6 bases). Looked up from germline, CDR1 is SGHDT and CDR2 is YYEEEE. The length of the CDR3 is 14 residues. V was clipped by 6 bases and J by 6 bases, with 17 bases between them. CDR3 in amino acids: CASTPTGIGDTQYF. In DNA form, the CDR3 reads TGTGCCAGCACCCCAACAGGGATAGGGGATACGCAGTATTTT.

The V and J genes are TRBV20-1 and TRBJ1-1; D call uncertain. The CDR3 loop spans 11 amino acids. Deletions cut 6 bases from V and 1 base from J, with 6 bases between. Germline assignment: CDR1 DFQATT and CDR2 SNEGSKA (reference sequence). The CDR3 bases are TGCAGTGCCGGGTGGAACACTGAAGCTTTCTTT. The encoded protein is CSAGWNTEAFF.

The V call is TRBV5-5, the J call TRBJ1-4; tentatively, D is TRBD1 (5 bases). CDR3 length equals 14 residues. Germline CDR1 reads SGHKS; CDR2 reads YYEKEE (reference sequence). Trimming cost V 3 bases and J 7 bases, with 13 bases left between them. Here the CDR3 DNA reads TGTGCCAGCAGCTGGGCCAGGGCTGCTGAAAAACTGTTTTTT. As protein: CASSWARAAEKLFF.

This chain joins TRBV5-5 and TRBJ2-1, with 7 bases identical to TRBD1. Germline trimming cut 4 bases from V and 9 bases from J; bases unmatched to any gene: 4. This CDR3 region has 12 residues. Germline-derived CDR1 and CDR2 are SGHKS and YYEKEE (reference sequence). The CDR3 protein is CASSADRVEQFF. The CDR3, as DNA: TGTGCCAGCAGCGCAGACAGGGTTGAGCAGTTCTTC. The variable domain in full, with the rest retrieved from reference TRBV5-5 and TRBJ2-1, is DAGVTQSPTHLIKTRGQQVTLRCSPISGHKSVSWYQQVLGQGPQFIFQYYEKEERGRGNFPDRFSARQFPNYSSELNVNALLLGDSALYLCASSADRVEQFFGPGTRLTVL.

J is TRBJ2-2 and V is TRBV3-1 (or the pseudogene TRBV3-2), with TRBD2 matching over 12 bases. Germline V CDR1 and CDR2: LGHDT, YNNKEL (reference sequence). After removal of 7 bases from V and 5 bases from J, the junction contained 11 bases not matched to a gene. The CDR3 is 17 residues long. The CDR3 DNA sequence: TGTGCCAGCACCATAAACCGCGGACTAGCGGGGACCGGGGAGCTGTTTTTT. It translates to CASTINRGLAGTGELFF.

V gene TRBV6-6 combines with J gene TRBJ2-3; 15 nucleotides line up with TRBD2. The CDR3 loop spans 16 amino acids. V trimming: 4 bases; J trimming: 6 bases; junction bases outside the gene matches: 5. Germline assignment: CDR1 MNHNY and CDR2 SVGAGI (reference sequence). DNA of the CDR3: TGTGCCAGCAGTTCCGGGACTAGCGGGGGGCGGGATACGCAGTATTTT. Its protein product is CASSSGTSGGRDTQYF.

The chain carries TRBV11-3 and TRBJ2-2, with no clear D. Trimming took off 3 bases at V and 6 bases at J, with 8 bases between the two ends. The CDR3 is 13 residues long. Germline V CDR1 and CDR2: SGHNT, YENEEA. Here the CDR3 reads CASSLSYSGELFF. The CDR3 region has the DNA TGTGCCAGCAGCTTGAGCTATTCCGGGGAGCTGTTTTTT.

On this clone itself: Within the sample, other DNA sequences also encode this same CDR3. The gene calls are TRBV6-5 and TRBJ1-1, with D perhaps TRBD1 (6 bases). This CDR3 is built from 14 residues. Trimming took 2 bases from V and 0 from J, leaving 7 bases between them. CDR1 is MNHEY and CDR2 is SVGAGI in the germline V gene. CDR3 sequence (DNA): TGTGCCAGCAGTTACGGGGGCTTGAACACTGAAGCTTTCTTT. Its protein is CASSYGGLNTEAFF.

V usage is TRBV24-1 and J usage is TRBJ1-5; unclear D gene. Per germline, CDR1 KGHDR and CDR2 SFDVKD. The CDR3 contains 15 residues. The germline V and J ends were trimmed by 4 bases and 4 bases, with 13 bases remaining between them. The CDR3 region has the DNA TGTGCCACCAGTGACCCGGCGGCCGGGAATCAGCCCCAGCATTTT. Amino acid sequence: CATSDPAAGNQPQHF.

The chain links TRBV14 to TRBJ1-1; D is unclear. Germline-derived CDR1 and CDR2 are SGHDN and FVKESK. V lost 0 bases to trimming and J lost 11 bases, with 19 bases between them. The CDR3 covers 15 residues. CDR3 in amino acids: CASSQERPMGDHAFF. CDR3 DNA sequence: TGTGCCAGCAGCCAAGAGAGGCCCATGGGAGATCATGCTTTCTTT.

The V call is TRBV3-1 (or the pseudogene TRBV3-2), the J call TRBJ2-1, with TRBD2 matching 11 bases. Germline V gene data show CDR1 as LGHDT and CDR2 as YNNKEL (reference sequence). This CDR3 has 15 residues. V shed 1 base and J 7 bases; nucleotides not matched to a gene: 3. The CDR3 DNA reads as TGTGCCAGCAGCCAAGGTAGCGGGGGGGCAAATGAGCAGTTCTTC. Protein sequence: CASSQGSGGANEQFF.

The chain combines TRBV6-1 with TRBJ2-1; the D gene is possibly TRBD2 (6 bases). V was clipped by 2 bases and J by 0 bases, with 23 bases between them. The germline gives CDR1 MNHNS, CDR2 SASEGT. The CDR3 totals 20 residues. CDR3 protein: CASSEWGAGAFKSSYNEQFF. CDR3 nucleotides: TGTGCCAGCAGTGAATGGGGAGCGGGCGCTTTCAAGAGCTCCTACAATGAGCAGTTCTTC.

The chain carries TRBV13 and TRBJ2-1; 7 nucleotides match TRBD2. The trim removed 5 bases at V and 0 bases at J, leaving 4 bases unmatched. Germline V gene sequence: CDR1 PRHDT, CDR2 FYEKMQ (reference sequence). CDR3 length: 15 residues. The CDR3 here is CASSRSGDSYNEQFF. CDR3 coding DNA: TGTGCCAGCAGCCGAAGCGGGGACTCCTACAATGAGCAGTTCTTC. Filled out from reference TRBV13 and TRBJ2-1, the complete variable domain reads AAGVIQSPRHLIKEKRETATLKCYPIPRHDTVYWYQQGPGQDPQFLISFYEKMQSDKGSIPDRFSAQQFSDYHSELNMSSLELGDSALYFCASSRSGDSYNEQFFGPGTRLTVL.

V gene TRBV6-5 combines with J gene TRBJ1-2; no reliable D call. Trimming stripped 2 bases from V and 8 bases from J, with 15 bases between. In germline, CDR1 is MNHEY, CDR2 SVGAGI. This CDR3 contains 14 residues. CDR3 region: CASSYAPTPGGYTF. The CDR3 DNA reads as TGTGCCAGCAGTTACGCGCCGACCCCGGGGGGCTACACCTTC.

The CDR3 here is CASSLTGTGVWQQYF. For the CDR3, the DNA is TGTGCCAGCAGCTTAACCGGGACAGGGGTTTGGCAGCAGTACTTC. This rearrangement joins TRBV5-6 to TRBJ2-7; TRBD1 aligns across 10 bases. The CDR3 has 15 residues. The V gene end was trimmed by 2 bases and the J gene end by 8 bases; junction bases not matched to a gene: 10. Germline assignment: CDR1 SGHDT and CDR2 YYEEEE.

V is TRBV30 and J is TRBJ1-1; D remains ambiguous. This CDR3 comprises 12 residues. Germline V CDR1 and CDR2: GTSNPN, SVGIG (reference sequence). Between the trimmed V and J ends, which lost 6 bases and 4 bases, there was a span of 12 bases. The CDR3 DNA is TGTGCCTGTGGCCGGGATGCCACTGAAGCTTTCTTT. It yields the protein CACGRDATEAFF.

V gene TRBV24-1 combines with J gene TRBJ2-2, with 10 bases fitting TRBD2. The length of the CDR3 is 17 residues. Per the germline V gene, CDR1 is KGHDR and CDR2 is SFDVKD. The ends lost 6 bases at V and 2 bases at J; junction bases unmatched: 8. The CDR3 region is CATSYGGLAKNTGELFF. CDR3 bases: TGTGCCACCAGTTACGGGGGACTAGCGAAAAACACCGGGGAGCTGTTTTTT.

This clone appeared a single time. The J gene is TRBJ2-1, the V gene TRBV27; TRBD1 aligns across 9 bases. The J segment lost 4 bases and the V segment lost 7 bases, leaving 5 bases of the junction unmatched. This CDR3 is built from 14 residues. CDR1 is MNHEY and CDR2 is SMNVEV in the germline V gene (reference sequence). CDR3 sequence: CASKTGTGYNEQFF. The DNA of the CDR3 is TGTGCCAGCAAAACCGGGACAGGGTACAATGAGCAGTTCTTC.

The V gene is TRBV7-9, the J gene TRBJ2-7; D remains ambiguous. Looked up from germline, CDR1 is SEHNR and CDR2 is FQNEAQ (reference sequence). This CDR3 spans 13 amino acids. V lost 5 bases to trimming and J lost 0 bases, with 8 bases between them. The CDR3 reads CASSPSTSYEQYF. In DNA form, the CDR3 reads TGTGCCAGCAGCCCTAGTACCTCCTACGAGCAGTACTTC. Based on the CDR3 plus reference TRBV7-9 and TRBJ2-7, the full variable domain is DTGVSQNPRHKITKRGQNVTFRCDPISEHNRLYWYRQTLGQGPEFLTYFQNEAQLEKSRLLSDRFSAERPKGSFSTLEIQRTEQGDSAMYLCASSPSTSYEQYFGPGTRLTVT.

The chain couples TRBV11-2 to TRBJ2-1, with 15 nucleotides matching TRBD2. Germline lookup yields CDR1 SGHAT and CDR2 FQNNGV. The CDR3 contains 17 residues. Trimming at V came to 5 bases and at J to 5 bases, leaving 7 bases not matched to a gene. The CDR3 reads CASSLGTSGRSDNEQFF. The CDR3 coding sequence is TGTGCCAGCAGCCTCGGGACTAGCGGGAGGTCTGACAATGAGCAGTTCTTC.

This chain links TRBV14 with TRBJ1-4; no clear D gene. V dropped 2 bases and J dropped 5 bases, with 9 bases sitting between them. Germline CDR1 and CDR2: SGHDN and FVKESK. The CDR3 consists of 14 residues. As DNA, the CDR3 is TGTGCCAGCAGCCAAAGCGCATGGAATGAAAAACTGTTTTTT. It is translated as CASSQSAWNEKLFF.

This clone was seen only a few times. V and J are TRBV7-9 and TRBJ1-2; no reliable D call. With 1 base removed from V and 0 bases from J, the gap between germline ends came to 12 bases. CDR1 is SEHNR and CDR2 is FQNEAQ in the germline V gene (reference sequence). CDR3 length: 16 residues. CDR3 protein: CASSLGGQITNYGYTF. The CDR3 bases are TGTGCCAGCAGCTTAGGTGGTCAGATTACTAACTATGGCTACACCTTC.

CDR3 in DNA: TGCGCCAGCAGCCAAGGTCGTATAGAGGGCCAAGAGACCCAGTACTTC. Translation: CASSQGRIEGQETQYF. The V call is TRBV4-1, the J call TRBJ2-5; maybe TRBD2 (5 bases). CDR1 is MGHRA and CDR2 is YSYEKL in the germline V gene. CDR3 length: 16 residues. V was trimmed by 1 base and J by 1 base, leaving 13 bases between them.

The chain has TRBV28 and TRBJ1-6; 8 positions agree with TRBD1. Germline CDR1 is MDHEN and CDR2 is SYDVKM. V trimming: 3 bases; J trimming: 7 bases; junction bases outside the gene matches: 2. CDR3 length: 14 amino acids. The CDR3, as DNA: TGTGCCAGCAGTTTTGGACAGGGAAATTCACCCCTCCACTTT. Protein sequence: CASSFGQGNSPLHF.

This chain connects TRBV11-2 to TRBJ2-4; D uncertain. Germline assignment: CDR1 SGHAT and CDR2 FQNNGV. V lost 0 bases and J lost 6, with 12 bases in between. CDR3 length: 15 amino acids. The chain's CDR3 is CASSLEQSGLNIQYF. For the CDR3, the DNA is TGTGCCAGCAGCTTAGAACAATCTGGCTTAAACATTCAGTACTTC.

The chain carries TRBV20-1 and TRBJ1-3; tentative D call: TRBD1 (5 bases). The CDR3 totals 15 residues. V lost 3 bases, J lost 0 bases, and 12 bases lay in between. Germline values: CDR1 DFQATT, CDR2 SNEGSKA (reference sequence). For the CDR3, the DNA is TGCAGTGCTAGTAGGGGTCGGAACTCTGGAAACACCATATATTTT. Protein product: CSASRGRNSGNTIYF.